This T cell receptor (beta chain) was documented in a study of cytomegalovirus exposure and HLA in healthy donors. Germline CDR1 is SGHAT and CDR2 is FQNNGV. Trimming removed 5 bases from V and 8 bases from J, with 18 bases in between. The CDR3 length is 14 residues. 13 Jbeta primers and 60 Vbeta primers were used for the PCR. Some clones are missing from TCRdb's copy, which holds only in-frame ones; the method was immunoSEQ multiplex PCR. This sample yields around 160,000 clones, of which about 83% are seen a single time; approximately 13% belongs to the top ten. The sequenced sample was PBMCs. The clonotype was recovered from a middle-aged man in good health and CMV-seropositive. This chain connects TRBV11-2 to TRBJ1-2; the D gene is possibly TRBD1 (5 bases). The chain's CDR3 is CASSPGRDVGGYTF. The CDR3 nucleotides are TGTGCCAGCAGCCCCGGGAGGGACGTGGGAGGCTACACCTTC.